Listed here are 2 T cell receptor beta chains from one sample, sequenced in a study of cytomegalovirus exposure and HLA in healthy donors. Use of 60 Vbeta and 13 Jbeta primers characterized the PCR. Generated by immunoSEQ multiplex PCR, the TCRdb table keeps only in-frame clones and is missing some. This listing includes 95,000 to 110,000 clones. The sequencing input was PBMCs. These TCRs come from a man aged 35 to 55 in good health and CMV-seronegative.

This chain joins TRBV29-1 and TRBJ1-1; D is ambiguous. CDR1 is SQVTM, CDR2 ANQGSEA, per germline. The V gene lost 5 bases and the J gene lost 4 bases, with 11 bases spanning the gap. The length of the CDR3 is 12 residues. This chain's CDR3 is CSVTLAGTEAFF. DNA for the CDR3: TGCAGCGTTACCCTGGCGGGCACTGAAGCTTTCTTT.

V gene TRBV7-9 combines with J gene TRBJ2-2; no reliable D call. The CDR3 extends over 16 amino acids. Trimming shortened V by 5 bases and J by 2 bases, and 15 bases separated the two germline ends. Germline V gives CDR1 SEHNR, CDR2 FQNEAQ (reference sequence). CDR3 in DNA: TGTGCCAGCAGCGCACAAGAACCCGTAAACACCGGGGAGCTGTTTTTT. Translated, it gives CASSAQEPVNTGELFF.